This T cell receptor (beta chain) derives from a study of early T cells in non-severe SARS-CoV-2 infection. Overall study: RNA in bulk from unsorted whole blood was sequenced, and chains were unpaired.

The V and J ends lost 5 bases and 5 bases, in that order; junction bases with no gene match: 8. Germline V gene lookup returns CDR1 MGHRA and CDR2 YSYEKL. CDR3 size: 15 residues. This clonotype was seen repeatedly, ten times or more. No antigen is known for it. Individual cDNA molecules received unique molecular identifiers. Via MiXCR, TCRdb re-called the 5' RACE reads, giving one row per CDR3 protein. The sample has fewer than 30,000 distinct CDR3 sequences; around 4% are singletons. The study, taken as a whole, reports: Using VDJdb, the matching emphasized anti-spike CD8 responses while missing private and CD4 specificities.

The sequenced material came from whole blood. This receptor was taken from an adult who was a healthcare worker with PCR-confirmed SARS-CoV-2 infection or an uninfected control (not recorded which). The genes are TRBV4-1 and TRBJ2-1, with 8 bases aligning to TRBD1. The CDR3 bases are TGCGCCAGCAGCGACAGGACAGGGAACGACAATGAGCAGTTCTTC. Its translation: CASSDRTGNDNEQFF.